This T cell receptor beta chain was sequenced in a study of blood T cells in healthy people across ages. Study results and caveats: Estimated diversity, derived from one million T cells, was regarded as an underestimate.

Primed by a sample-barcoded 5' primer and a J-beta primer mix, a second PCR proceeded for 7 to 11 cycles. One entry per CDR3 protein results from TCRdb running MiXCR on the 5' RACE reads. The repertoire holds about 810,000 distinct CDR3 sequences, with about 36% as singletons. In regard to this clonotype: Its target is not known.

CDR3 length: 12 amino acids. Germline V gene lookup returns CDR1 SQVTM and CDR2 ANQGSEA. Trimming cost V 7 bases and J 3 bases; bases outside gene matches: 2. The chain joins TRBV29-1 to TRBJ2-2; 7 bases fit TRBD1. This clonotype was obtained from a man younger than 35 in good health. Sequencing was performed on blood. CDR3 loop: CSATGYTGELFF. The CDR3, as DNA: TGCAGCGCGACAGGGTACACCGGGGAGCTGTTTTTT.